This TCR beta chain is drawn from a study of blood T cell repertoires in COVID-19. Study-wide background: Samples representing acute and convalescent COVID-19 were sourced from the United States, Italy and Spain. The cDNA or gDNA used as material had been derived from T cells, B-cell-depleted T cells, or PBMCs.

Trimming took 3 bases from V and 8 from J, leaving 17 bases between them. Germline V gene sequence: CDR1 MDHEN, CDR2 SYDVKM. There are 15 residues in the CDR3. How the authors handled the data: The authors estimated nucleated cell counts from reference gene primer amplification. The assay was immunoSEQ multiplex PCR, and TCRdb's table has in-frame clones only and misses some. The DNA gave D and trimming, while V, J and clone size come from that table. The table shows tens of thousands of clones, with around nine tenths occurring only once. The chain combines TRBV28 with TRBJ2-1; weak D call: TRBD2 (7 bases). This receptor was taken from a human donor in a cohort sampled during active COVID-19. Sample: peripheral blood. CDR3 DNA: TGTGCCAGCAGTTTTACGAGGCGGGGGCAAGATGAGCAGTTCTTC. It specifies CASSFTRRGQDEQFF.